Below, one TCR beta chain is given with its context. Antigen unknown. The CDR3 contains 16 residues. V shed 1 base and J shed 5 bases, with 18 bases lying between them. The germline CDR1 and CDR2 sequences are MGHRA and YSYEKL. This sample was included in a study of regulatory T cells in long-lasting Graves disease. Study as a whole: New Graves' disease cases had less than 3 months of antithyroid drugs. Regarding the study as a whole: Graves' patients with persistent disease showed TCR diversity lower than patients newly diagnosed.

In building TCR beta libraries, iRepertoire HTBI primers were used together with Arm-PCR of CDR3 regions. TCRdb re-called the multiplex PCR reads through MiXCR, storing one row per CDR3 protein. This table holds 510,000 or so distinct CDR3 sequences, around 13% found once. Time point reported: newly diagnosed GD, antithyroid drugs for less than 3 months. Researchers made the TCR library from RNA that was extracted from PBMCs. This sample also appeared in a second study, on T cells in Graves' hyperthyroidism and ophthalmopathy.

This clonotype originated in a woman under 40 with Graves disease. The source material was peripheral blood mononuclear cells (PBMCs), sampled at new diagnosis, from a patient treated with antithyroid drugs. The chain combines TRBV4-1 with TRBJ2-7; weak D call: TRBD1 (5 bases). CDR3 sequence: CASSQVPTVGWDEQYF. The CDR3 region has the DNA TGCGCCAGCAGCCAAGTGCCGACAGTGGGGTGGGACGAGCAGTACTTC.